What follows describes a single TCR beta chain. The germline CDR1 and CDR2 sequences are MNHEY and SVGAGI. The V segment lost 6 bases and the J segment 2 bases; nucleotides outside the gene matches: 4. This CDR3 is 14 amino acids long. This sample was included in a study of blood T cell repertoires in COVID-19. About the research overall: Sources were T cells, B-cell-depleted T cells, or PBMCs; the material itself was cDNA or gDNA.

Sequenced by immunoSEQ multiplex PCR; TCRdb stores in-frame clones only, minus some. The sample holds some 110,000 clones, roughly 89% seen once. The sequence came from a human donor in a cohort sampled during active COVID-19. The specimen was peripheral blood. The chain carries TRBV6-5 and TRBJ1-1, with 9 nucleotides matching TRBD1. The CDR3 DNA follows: TGTGCCAGCAGCGGGACAGGGATAAACACTGAAGCTTTCTTT. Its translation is CASSGTGINTEAFF.